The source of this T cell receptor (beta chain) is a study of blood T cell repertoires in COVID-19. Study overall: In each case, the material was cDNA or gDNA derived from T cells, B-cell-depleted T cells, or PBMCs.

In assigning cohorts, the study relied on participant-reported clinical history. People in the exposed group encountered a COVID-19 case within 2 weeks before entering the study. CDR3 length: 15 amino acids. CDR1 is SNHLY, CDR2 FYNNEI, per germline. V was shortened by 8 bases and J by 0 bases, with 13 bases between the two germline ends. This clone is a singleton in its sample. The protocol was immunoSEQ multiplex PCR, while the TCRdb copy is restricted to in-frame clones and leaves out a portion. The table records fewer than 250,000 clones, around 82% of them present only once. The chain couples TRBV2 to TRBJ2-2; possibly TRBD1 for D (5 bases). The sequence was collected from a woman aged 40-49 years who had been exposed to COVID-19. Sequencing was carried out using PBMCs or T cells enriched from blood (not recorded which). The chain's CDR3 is CASRSQGSNTGELFF. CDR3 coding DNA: TGTGCCAGCCGAAGCCAGGGTTCGAACACCGGGGAGCTGTTTTTT.